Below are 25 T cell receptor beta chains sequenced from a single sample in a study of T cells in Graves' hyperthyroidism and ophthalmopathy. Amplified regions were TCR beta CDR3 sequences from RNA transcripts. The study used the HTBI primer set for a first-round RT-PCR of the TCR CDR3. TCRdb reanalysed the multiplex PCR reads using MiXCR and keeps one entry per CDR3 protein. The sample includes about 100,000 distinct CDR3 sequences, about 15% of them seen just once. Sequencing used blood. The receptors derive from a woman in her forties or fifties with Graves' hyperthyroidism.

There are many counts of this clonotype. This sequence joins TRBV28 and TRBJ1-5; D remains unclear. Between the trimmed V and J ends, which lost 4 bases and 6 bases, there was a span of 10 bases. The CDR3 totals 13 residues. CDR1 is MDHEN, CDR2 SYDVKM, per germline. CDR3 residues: CASSSPVAQPQHF. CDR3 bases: TGTGCCAGCAGTTCGCCTGTGGCTCAGCCCCAGCATTTT.

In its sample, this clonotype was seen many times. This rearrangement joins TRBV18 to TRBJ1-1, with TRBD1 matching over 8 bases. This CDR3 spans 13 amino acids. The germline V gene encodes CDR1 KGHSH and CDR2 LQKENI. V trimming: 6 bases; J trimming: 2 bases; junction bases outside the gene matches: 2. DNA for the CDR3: TGTGCCAGCTCCGGACAGGGTAACACTGAAGCTTTCTTT. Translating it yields CASSGQGNTEAFF.

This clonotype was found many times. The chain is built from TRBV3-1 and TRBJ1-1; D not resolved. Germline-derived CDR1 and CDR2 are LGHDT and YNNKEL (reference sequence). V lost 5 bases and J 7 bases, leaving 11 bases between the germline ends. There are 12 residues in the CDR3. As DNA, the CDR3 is TGTGCCAGCAGCTCAGGAGTATATGAAGCTTTCTTT. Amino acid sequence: CASSSGVYEAFF.

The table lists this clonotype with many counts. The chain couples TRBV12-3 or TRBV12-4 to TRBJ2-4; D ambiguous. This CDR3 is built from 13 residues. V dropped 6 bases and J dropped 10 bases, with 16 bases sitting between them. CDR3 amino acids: CASSHDSSRIQYF. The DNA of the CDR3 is TGTGCCAGCAGCCATGACTCGTCGAGGATTCAGTACTTC.

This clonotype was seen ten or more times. The CDR3 here is CSARAVPGQGRDTQYF. DNA for the CDR3: TGCAGTGCTAGAGCCGTCCCGGGACAGGGGAGAGATACGCAGTATTTT. The V call is TRBV20-1, the J call TRBJ2-3; TRBD1 matches at 10 bases. The CDR3 totals 16 residues. With V trimmed by 1 base and J by 5 bases, 9 bases remained unmatched. Germline-derived CDR1 and CDR2 are DFQATT and SNEGSKA (reference sequence).

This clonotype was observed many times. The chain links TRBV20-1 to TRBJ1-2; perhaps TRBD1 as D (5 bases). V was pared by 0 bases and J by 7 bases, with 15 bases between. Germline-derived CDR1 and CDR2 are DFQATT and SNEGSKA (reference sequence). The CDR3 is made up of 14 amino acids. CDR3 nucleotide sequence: TGCAGTGCTAGAGAAGGAGGGCGGGGCAGTGGCTACACCTTC. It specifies CSAREGGRGSGYTF.

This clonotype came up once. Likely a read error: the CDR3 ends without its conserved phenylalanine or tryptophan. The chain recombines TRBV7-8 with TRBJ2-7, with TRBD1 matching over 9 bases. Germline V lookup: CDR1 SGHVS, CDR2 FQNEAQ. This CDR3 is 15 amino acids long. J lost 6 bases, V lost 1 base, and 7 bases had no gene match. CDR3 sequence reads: CASSLVPGQGCEQYI. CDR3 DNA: TGTGCCAGCAGCTTAGTCCCGGGACAGGGCTGCGAGCAGTACATC.

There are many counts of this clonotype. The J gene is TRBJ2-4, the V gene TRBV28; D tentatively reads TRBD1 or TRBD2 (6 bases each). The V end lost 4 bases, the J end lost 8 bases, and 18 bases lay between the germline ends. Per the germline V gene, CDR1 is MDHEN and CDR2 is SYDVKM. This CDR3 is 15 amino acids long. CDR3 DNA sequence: TGTGCCAGCAGTTGGGGGGCCGGTACGAAGGACATTCAGTACTTC. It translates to CASSWGAGTKDIQYF.

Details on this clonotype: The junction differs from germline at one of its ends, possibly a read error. As DNA, the CDR3 is TGTGCCAGCAGCCATGGGGACGCAACAGAGACCCGGTACTTC. Its protein is CASSHGDATETRYF. The chain employs TRBV4-2 and TRBJ2-5; possibly TRBD1 or TRBD2 for D (5 bases each). In germline, CDR1 is LGHNA, CDR2 YNFKEQ. The CDR3 has 14 amino acids.

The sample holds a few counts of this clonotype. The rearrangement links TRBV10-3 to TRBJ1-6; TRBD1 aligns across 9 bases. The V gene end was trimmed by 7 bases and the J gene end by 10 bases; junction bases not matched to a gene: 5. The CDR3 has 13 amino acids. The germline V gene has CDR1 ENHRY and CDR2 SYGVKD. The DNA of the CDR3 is TGTGCCATCAAGGGACAGGGTAGATCACCCCTCCACTTT. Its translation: CAIKGQGRSPLHF.

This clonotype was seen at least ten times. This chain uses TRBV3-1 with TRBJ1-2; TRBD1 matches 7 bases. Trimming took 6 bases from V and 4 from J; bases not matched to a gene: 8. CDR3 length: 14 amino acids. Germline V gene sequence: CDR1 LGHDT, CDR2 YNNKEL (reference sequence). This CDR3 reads CASSSGTGAYGYTF. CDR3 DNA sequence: TGTGCCAGCAGTAGCGGTACAGGGGCCTATGGCTACACCTTC.

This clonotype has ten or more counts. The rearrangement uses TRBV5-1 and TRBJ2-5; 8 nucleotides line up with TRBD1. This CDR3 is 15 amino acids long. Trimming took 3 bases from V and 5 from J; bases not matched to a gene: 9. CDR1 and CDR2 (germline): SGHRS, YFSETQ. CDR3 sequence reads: CASSSSGTGGETQYF. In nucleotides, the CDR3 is TGCGCCAGCAGCTCCTCCGGGACAGGAGGGGAGACCCAGTACTTC.

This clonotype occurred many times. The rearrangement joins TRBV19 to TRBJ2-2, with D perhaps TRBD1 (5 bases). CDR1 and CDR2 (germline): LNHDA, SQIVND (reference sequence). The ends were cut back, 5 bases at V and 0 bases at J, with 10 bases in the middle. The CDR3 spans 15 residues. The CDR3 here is CASSLGQPNTGELFF. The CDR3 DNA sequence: TGTGCCAGTAGTTTGGGGCAACCGAACACCGGGGAGCTGTTTTTT. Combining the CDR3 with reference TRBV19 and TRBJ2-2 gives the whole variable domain DGGITQSPKYLFRKEGQNVTLSCEQNLNHDAMYWYRQDPGQGLRLIYYSQIVNDFQKGDIAEGYSVSREKKESFPLTVTSAQKNPTAFYLCASSLGQPNTGELFFGEGSRLTVL.

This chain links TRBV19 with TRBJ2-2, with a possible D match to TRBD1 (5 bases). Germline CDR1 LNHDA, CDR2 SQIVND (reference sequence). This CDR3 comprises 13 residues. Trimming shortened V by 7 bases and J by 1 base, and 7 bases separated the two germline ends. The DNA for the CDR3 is TGTGCCAGTAACACAGGGAACACCGGGGAGCTGTTTTTT. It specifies CASNTGNTGELFF.

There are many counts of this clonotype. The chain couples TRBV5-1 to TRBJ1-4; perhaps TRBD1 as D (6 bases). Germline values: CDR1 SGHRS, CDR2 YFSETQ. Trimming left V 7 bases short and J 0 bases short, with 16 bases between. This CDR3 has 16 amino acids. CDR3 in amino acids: CASRLQGGATNEKLFF. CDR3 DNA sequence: TGCGCCAGCCGACTCCAAGGGGGTGCAACTAATGAAAAACTGTTTTTT.

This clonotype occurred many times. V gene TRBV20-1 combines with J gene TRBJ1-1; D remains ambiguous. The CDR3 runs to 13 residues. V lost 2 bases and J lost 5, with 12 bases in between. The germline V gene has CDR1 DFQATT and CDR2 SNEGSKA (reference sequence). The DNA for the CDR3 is TGCAGTGCTAGAAGTCGAAGCCGGACTGAAGCTTTCTTT. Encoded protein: CSARSRSRTEAFF.

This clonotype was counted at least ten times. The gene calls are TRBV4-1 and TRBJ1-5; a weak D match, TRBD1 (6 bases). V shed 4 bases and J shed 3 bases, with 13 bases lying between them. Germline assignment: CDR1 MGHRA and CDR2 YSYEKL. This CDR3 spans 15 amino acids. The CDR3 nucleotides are TGCGCCAGCAGCCTTGGACAGCTCACCAATCAGCCCCAGCATTTT. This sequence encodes CASSLGQLTNQPQHF.

CDR3 DNA: TGTGCCAGCCTCCCGGCGGGCAGGAATCCTGAAGCTTTCTTT. It encodes CASLPAGRNPEAFF. The chain uses TRBV28 and TRBJ1-1; the D is unclear. This CDR3 contains 14 residues. V lost 8 bases and J 6 bases, leaving 19 bases between the germline ends. The germline V gene has CDR1 MDHEN and CDR2 SYDVKM.

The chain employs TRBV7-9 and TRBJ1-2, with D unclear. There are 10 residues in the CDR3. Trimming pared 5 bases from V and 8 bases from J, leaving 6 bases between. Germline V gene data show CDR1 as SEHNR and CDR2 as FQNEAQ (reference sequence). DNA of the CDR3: TGTGCCAGCAGCCCACCCGGCTACACCTTC. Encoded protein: CASSPPGYTF. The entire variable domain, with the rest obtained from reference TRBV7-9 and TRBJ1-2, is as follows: DTGVSQNPRHKITKRGQNVTFRCDPISEHNRLYWYRQTLGQGPEFLTYFQNEAQLEKSRLLSDRFSAERPKGSFSTLEIQRTEQGDSAMYLCASSPPGYTFGSGTRLTVV.

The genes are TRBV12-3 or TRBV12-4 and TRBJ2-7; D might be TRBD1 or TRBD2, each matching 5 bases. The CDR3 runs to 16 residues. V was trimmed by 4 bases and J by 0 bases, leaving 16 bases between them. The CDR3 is CASSSAGTTHSYEQYF. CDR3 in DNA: TGTGCCAGCAGTTCGGCCGGGACCACCCACTCCTACGAGCAGTACTTC.

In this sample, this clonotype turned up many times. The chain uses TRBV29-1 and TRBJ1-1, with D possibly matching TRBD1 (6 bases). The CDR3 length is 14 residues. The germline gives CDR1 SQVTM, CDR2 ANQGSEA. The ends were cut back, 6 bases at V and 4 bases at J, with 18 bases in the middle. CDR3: CSVTAQGIITEAFF. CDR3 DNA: TGCAGCGTAACCGCCCAGGGGATCATCACTGAAGCTTTCTTT. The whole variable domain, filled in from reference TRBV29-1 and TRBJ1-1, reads SAVISQKPSRDICQRGTSLTIQCQVDSQVTMMFWYRQQPGQSLTLIATANQGSEATYESGFVIDKFPISRPNLTFSTLTVSNMSPEDSSIYLCSVTAQGIITEAFFGQGTRLTVV.

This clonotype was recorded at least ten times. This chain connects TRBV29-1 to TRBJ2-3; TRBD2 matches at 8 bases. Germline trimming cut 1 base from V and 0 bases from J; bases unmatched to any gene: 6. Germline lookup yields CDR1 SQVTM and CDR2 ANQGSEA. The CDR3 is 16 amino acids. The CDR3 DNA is TGCAGCGTTGAAGGTTGGCGGGAGGAAAGCACAGATACGCAGTATTTT. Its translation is CSVEGWREESTDTQYF.

The CDR3 DNA follows: TGTGCCAGCAGTTTATATCTCTCAGGAAATATGGATCAGCCCCAGCATTTT. This gives the protein CASSLYLSGNMDQPQHF. The chain has TRBV2 and TRBJ1-5; no clear D gene. This CDR3 comprises 17 residues. Trimming left V 5 bases short and J 5 bases short, with 22 bases between. Germline V gene lookup returns CDR1 SNHLY and CDR2 FYNNEI.

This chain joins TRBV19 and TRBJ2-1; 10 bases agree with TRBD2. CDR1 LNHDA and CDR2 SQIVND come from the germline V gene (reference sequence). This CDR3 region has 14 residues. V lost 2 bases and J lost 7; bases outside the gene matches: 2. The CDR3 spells CASSITSGINEQFF. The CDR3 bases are TGTGCCAGTAGTATAACTAGCGGGATTAATGAGCAGTTCTTC.

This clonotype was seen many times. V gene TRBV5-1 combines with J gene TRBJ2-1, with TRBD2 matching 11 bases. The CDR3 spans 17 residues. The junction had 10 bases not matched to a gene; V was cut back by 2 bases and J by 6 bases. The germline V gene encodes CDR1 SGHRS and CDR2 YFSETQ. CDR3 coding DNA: TGCGCCAGCAGCTTAGAGTTAGCGGGAGGGCTCGGCAATGAGCAGTTCTTC. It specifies CASSLELAGGLGNEQFF.